The 9 T cell receptor beta chains given below trace back to one sample, sequenced in a study of blood T cell repertoires in COVID-19. Measured with immunoSEQ multiplex PCR; TCRdb has only the in-frame clones, and not every one. The sample yields tens of thousands of clones, around 88% seen once. Source material: peripheral blood. The receptors derive from a man aged 55 to 70 with acute or convalescent COVID-19.

The chain joins TRBV19 to TRBJ2-2; 14 bases match TRBD2. V trimming: 6 bases; J trimming: 6 bases; junction bases outside the gene matches: 9. The V gene's germline CDR1 is LNHDA and CDR2 SQIVND (reference sequence). The CDR3 runs 17 residues. CDR3 region: CASSRGTSGSWAGELFF. The DNA of the CDR3 is TGTGCCAGTAGCCGGGGGACTAGCGGGAGTTGGGCCGGGGAGCTGTTTTTT. The full variable domain, its missing parts supplied by reference TRBV19 and TRBJ2-2, is DGGITQSPKYLFRKEGQNVTLSCEQNLNHDAMYWYRQDPGQGLRLIYYSQIVNDFQKGDIAEGYSVSREKKESFPLTVTSAQKNPTAFYLCASSRGTSGSWAGELFFGEGSRLTVL.

The DNA for the CDR3 is TGCGCCAGCAGCCAATCCGGGACTCCGGGAGATGAGCAGTACTTC. This gives the protein CASSQSGTPGDEQYF. This chain connects TRBV4-1 to TRBJ2-7; tentatively, D is TRBD2 (6 bases). Trimming cost V 2 bases and J 7 bases, with 18 bases left between them. Germline V gives CDR1 MGHRA, CDR2 YSYEKL. The CDR3 covers 15 residues.

The chain employs TRBV30 and TRBJ1-2, with D perhaps TRBD1 (5 bases). The V gene's germline CDR1 is GTSNPN and CDR2 SVGIG (reference sequence). The V gene lost 3 bases and the J gene lost 8 bases, with 13 bases spanning the gap. CDR3 size: 12 residues. The CDR3 reads CAWSQGGEGYTF. The CDR3 coding sequence is TGTGCCTGGAGCCAGGGAGGGGAGGGCTACACCTTC.

The chain joins TRBV27 to TRBJ2-2, with D perhaps matching TRBD1 (5 bases). The V end lost 5 bases, the J end lost 3 bases, and 16 bases lay between the germline ends. Germline CDR1 reads MNHEY; CDR2 reads SMNVEV (reference sequence). The CDR3 is made up of 16 amino acids. CDR3 in amino acids: CASSTPGPQDTGELFF. The CDR3 nucleotides read TGTGCCAGCAGTACCCCAGGGCCTCAGGACACCGGGGAGCTGTTTTTT.

Worth noting for this clone: Mismatch with germline at one junction end may stem from a read error. The chain carries TRBV7-7 and TRBJ2-2, with TRBD1 matching 8 bases. This CDR3 has 14 amino acids. The germline V gene has CDR1 SSHAT and CDR2 FNYEAQ (reference sequence). The CDR3 spells CASSPGTGTGELFF. CDR3 DNA: TGTGCTAGCAGCCCCGGGACAGGCACCGGGGAGCTGTTTTTT.

This rearrangement joins TRBV27 to TRBJ2-7; 8 positions agree with TRBD1. The CDR3 is made up of 14 amino acids. With 5 bases clipped from V and 7 bases from J, the junction kept 10 bases outside the gene matches. The germline gives CDR1 MNHEY, CDR2 SMNVEV (reference sequence). The CDR3 DNA follows: TGTGCCAGCAGTACCTCGGACAGGGCGGGGGAGCAGTACTTC. Encoded protein: CASSTSDRAGEQYF.

This clone is labeled medium-sized (0.01 to 0.1%). This rearrangement joins TRBV27 to TRBJ2-3, with 12 nucleotides matching TRBD2. Trimming removed 4 bases from V and 3 bases from J; junction bases left unmatched: 2. The CDR3 sequence is 15 residues long. Germline-derived CDR1 and CDR2 are MNHEY and SMNVEV (reference sequence). This CDR3 is CASSSTSGSTDTQYF. The CDR3 region has the DNA TGTGCCAGCAGTTCGACTAGCGGGAGTACAGATACGCAGTATTTT.

The chain has TRBV21-1 and TRBJ2-1; the table's TRBD1 call for D was not verified on the DNA. TRBV21-1 has pseudogene status. This CDR3 has 19 amino acids. CDR3 region: CASSKGLQKARPSYNEQFF. CDR3 DNA: TGTGCCAGCAGCAAAGGGCTACAGAAAGCACGCCCTTCCTACAATGAGCAGTTCTTC.

V gene TRBV27 combines with J gene TRBJ1-2, with D possibly TRBD1 on 5 matching bases. The germline V and J ends were trimmed by 2 bases and 8 bases, with 12 bases remaining between them. Germline lookup yields CDR1 MNHEY and CDR2 SMNVEV (reference sequence). The CDR3 is 13 amino acids. CDR3: CASSLAGLAGYTF. In DNA form, the CDR3 reads TGTGCCAGCAGTTTAGCGGGGCTCGCGGGCTACACCTTC.